This is a list of T cell receptor beta chains from one sample in a study of cytomegalovirus exposure and HLA in healthy donors. Assay used: immunoSEQ multiplex PCR; TCRdb lists only in-frame clones, some missing. The table includes about 120,000 clones, under 90% detected once. Sequencing used PBMCs. The origin of the receptors is a woman between 35 and 50 years old in good health and CMV-seropositive. Each CDR3 is given with its conserved first and last residue. A D gene is named only where the DNA matches it firmly. The listing skips clone size in some rows; elsewhere it reads once, few, many or a size class.

V gene: TRBV5-6
clone size: NA
D gene: NA
CDR3 length: 12
J gene: TRBJ1-2
CDR3 DNA: TGTGCCAGCAGCCTACAGAGCTATGGCTACACCTTC
CDR3 protein: CASSLQSYGYTF

V gene: TRBV30
clone size: once
D gene: NA
CDR3 length: 11
J gene: TRBJ1-2
CDR3 DNA: TGTGCCTGGAGTTTGGGGGGTGGCTACACCTTC
CDR3 protein: CAWSLGGGYTF

V gene: TRBV19
clone size: few
D gene: NA
CDR3 length: 15
J gene: TRBJ1-2
CDR3 DNA: TGTGCCAGTAGTCTAAACAGGCCCTCAGCCTATGGCTACACCTTC
CDR3 protein: CASSLNRPSAYGYTF

V gene: TRBV18
clone size: NA
D gene: TRBD1
CDR3 length: 17
J gene: TRBJ2-3
CDR3 DNA: TGTGCCAGCTCACCTATCACCGGGACAGTAATCACAGATACGCAGTATTTT
CDR3 protein: CASSPITGTVITDTQYF

V gene: TRBV29-1
clone size: NA
D gene: TRBD1
CDR3 length: 15
J gene: TRBJ2-2
CDR3 DNA: TGCAGCGTACGAACAGGGGGCAGGGACACCGGGGAGCTGTTTTTT
CDR3 protein: CSVRTGGRDTGELFF

V gene: TRBV28
clone size: NA
D gene: NA
CDR3 length: 14
J gene: TRBJ2-4
CDR3 DNA: TGTGCCAGCAGTCAGACAGTAGCCAAAAACATTCAGTACTTC
CDR3 protein: CASSQTVAKNIQYF

V gene: TRBV4-1
clone size: NA
D gene: TRBD2
CDR3 length: 14
J gene: TRBJ2-2
CDR3 DNA: TGCGCCAGCAGCCAAGCCGCTAGCGGGTTGGAGCTGTTTTTT
CDR3 protein: CASSQAASGLELFF

V gene: TRBV28
clone size: NA
D gene: TRBD1
CDR3 length: 15
J gene: TRBJ2-5
CDR3 DNA: TGTGCCAGCAGTTTCGTAGACAGGGGTTTAGAGACCCAGTACTTC
CDR3 protein: CASSFVDRGLETQYF

V gene: TRBV10-2
clone size: NA
D gene: TRBD2
CDR3 length: 15
J gene: TRBJ2-5
CDR3 DNA: TGCGCCAGCAGTGAAGGGGCGGGGGGACGAGAGACCCAGTACTTC
CDR3 protein: CASSEGAGGRETQYF

V gene: TRBV5-1
clone size: NA
D gene: TRBD1
CDR3 length: 15
J gene: TRBJ2-3
CDR3 DNA: TGCGCCAGCAGCTGGGATACAGGGGGCATAGATACGCAGTATTTT
CDR3 protein: CASSWDTGGIDTQYF

V gene: TRBV5-1
clone size: NA
D gene: NA
CDR3 length: 15
J gene: TRBJ1-3
CDR3 DNA: TGCGCCAGCAGCTTGGCCGGGAGCTCTGGAAACACCATATATTTT
CDR3 protein: CASSLAGSSGNTIYF

V gene: TRBV5-1
clone size: NA
D gene: NA
CDR3 length: 13
J gene: TRBJ2-7
CDR3 DNA: TGCGCCAGCAGACATTCTAGTACCTACGAGCAGTACTTC
CDR3 protein: CASRHSSTYEQYF

V gene: TRBV2
clone size: NA
D gene: NA
CDR3 length: 13
J gene: TRBJ1-2
CDR3 DNA: TGTGCCGTAAAAGGGTGGAAGACAGATGGCTACACCTTC
CDR3 protein: CAVKGWKTDGYTF

V gene: TRBV25-1
clone size: few
D gene: TRBD1
CDR3 length: 16
J gene: TRBJ1-4
CDR3 DNA: TGTGCCAGCAGCTCCTTGGGACAGGGCGATTCCGAGAAACTGTTTTTT
CDR3 protein: CASSSLGQGDSEKLFF

V gene: TRBV7-6
clone size: NA
D gene: TRBD2
CDR3 length: 17
J gene: TRBJ2-3
CDR3 DNA: TGTGCCAGCAGACAATTGGGCGGGGGAGCTATTCCAGATACGCAGTATTTT
CDR3 protein: CASRQLGGGAIPDTQYF

V gene: TRBV10-3
clone size: NA
D gene: TRBD2
CDR3 length: 16
J gene: TRBJ2-1
CDR3 DNA: TGTGCCATCAGGGCGCGAGGGAGCGGGAGTAAAAATGAGCAGTTCTTC
CDR3 protein: CAIRARGSGSKNEQFF

V gene: TRBV21-1
clone size: few
D gene: NA
CDR3 length: 13
J gene: TRBJ2-7
CDR3 DNA: TGTGCCAGCAAGGGGACAGGGGACCACGAGCAGTACTTC
CDR3 protein: CASKGTGDHEQYF

V gene: TRBV18
clone size: NA
D gene: TRBD1
CDR3 length: 14
J gene: TRBJ1-2
CDR3 DNA: TGTGCCAGCTCACCCGGGACAGTTAACTATGGCTACACCTTC
CDR3 protein: CASSPGTVNYGYTF

V gene: TRBV15
clone size: NA
D gene: TRBD2
CDR3 length: 18
J gene: TRBJ2-1
CDR3 DNA: TGTGCCACCAGCACTTTGCCGGGACTAGCGGGAGGGGGTAATGAGCAGTTCTTC
CDR3 protein: CATSTLPGLAGGGNEQFF

V gene: TRBV5-1
clone size: NA
D gene: NA
CDR3 length: 13
J gene: TRBJ1-1
CDR3 DNA: TGCGCCAGCAGCTATGGACTAAACACTGAAGCTTTCTTT
CDR3 protein: CASSYGLNTEAFF

V gene: TRBV5-1
clone size: few
D gene: TRBD2
CDR3 length: 16
J gene: TRBJ2-1
CDR3 DNA: TGCGCCAGCAGCTTGGTAACTAGCGGTTCCTACAATGAGCAGTTCTTC
CDR3 protein: CASSLVTSGSYNEQFF

V gene: TRBV19
clone size: NA
D gene: NA
CDR3 length: 16
J gene: TRBJ1-4
CDR3 DNA: TGTGCCAGTACCCAACTGGGGGGGTTGCCTAATGAAAAACTGTTTTTT
CDR3 protein: CASTQLGGLPNEKLFF

V gene: TRBV7-6
clone size: once
D gene: TRBD2
CDR3 length: 18
J gene: TRBJ2-2
CDR3 DNA: TGTGCCAGCAGCCCGGGACTAGCGGGAGGGCCGAACACCGGGGAGCTGTTTTTT
CDR3 protein: CASSPGLAGGPNTGELFF

V gene: TRBV5-1
clone size: NA
D gene: TRBD2
CDR3 length: 18
J gene: TRBJ2-1
CDR3 DNA: TGCGCCAGCAGCCGTGGGCCTCAGACTAGCGGGAGAGTTAATGAGCAGTTCTTC
CDR3 protein: CASSRGPQTSGRVNEQFF

V gene: TRBV5-4
clone size: once
D gene: TRBD1
CDR3 length: 17
J gene: TRBJ2-2
CDR3 DNA: TGTGCCAGCAGCTTGGCCTCGGGACAGGGGGCCGCCGGGGAGCTGTTTTTT
CDR3 protein: CASSLASGQGAAGELFF

V gene: TRBV6-5
clone size: NA
D gene: NA
CDR3 length: 14
J gene: TRBJ2-7
CDR3 DNA: TGTGCCAGCAGTTTAGCACAGGGACACCTCGAGCAGTACTTC
CDR3 protein: CASSLAQGHLEQYF

V gene: TRBV15
clone size: NA
D gene: NA
CDR3 length: 14
J gene: TRBJ1-3
CDR3 DNA: TGTGCCACCAGCAGAGTCCAGGTTGGAAACACCATATATTTT
CDR3 protein: CATSRVQVGNTIYF

V gene: TRBV6-4
clone size: NA
D gene: NA
CDR3 length: 17
J gene: TRBJ2-2
CDR3 DNA: TGTGCCAGCAGTGACTCGGCCAGGGCTGGGGCCACCGGGGAGCTGTTTTTT
CDR3 protein: CASSDSARAGATGELFF

V gene: TRBV5-6
clone size: NA
D gene: NA
CDR3 length: 13
J gene: TRBJ1-4
CDR3 DNA: TGTGCCAGCAGCTTGGTGGTTTCAGGAAAACTGTTTTTT
CDR3 protein: CASSLVVSGKLFF

V gene: TRBV5-1
clone size: once
D gene: NA
CDR3 length: 17
J gene: TRBJ2-1
CDR3 DNA: TGCGCCAGCAGCTTGGATCCGGGAGCCCCTGTCGAGAATGAGCAGTTCTTC
CDR3 protein: CASSLDPGAPVENEQFF

V gene: TRBV5-5
clone size: NA
D gene: TRBD2
CDR3 length: 15
J gene: TRBJ2-1
CDR3 DNA: TGTGCCAGCAGCTTGGTAGCTAGCGGAAACAATGAGCAGTTCTTC
CDR3 protein: CASSLVASGNNEQFF

V gene: TRBV29-1
clone size: NA
D gene: NA
CDR3 length: 12
J gene: TRBJ1-5
CDR3 DNA: TGCAGCGCCGGGGGTAGCAATCAGCCCCAGCATTTT
CDR3 protein: CSAGGSNQPQHF

V gene: TRBV5-4
clone size: NA
D gene: TRBD1
CDR3 length: 17
J gene: TRBJ1-5
CDR3 DNA: TGTGCCAGCAGCCGGGGAGGGACAGGGGGGTCGGTTGGGCCCCAGCATTTT
CDR3 protein: CASSRGGTGGSVGPQHF

V gene: TRBV18
clone size: NA
D gene: NA
CDR3 length: 14
J gene: TRBJ2-3
CDR3 DNA: TGTGCCAGCTCACCGGTCGTAACTTCAGATACGCAGTATTTT
CDR3 protein: CASSPVVTSDTQYF

V gene: TRBV6-1
clone size: NA
D gene: TRBD1
CDR3 length: 13
J gene: TRBJ2-4
CDR3 DNA: TGTGCCAGCAGGAGACAGGGGGCAAACATTCAGTACTTC
CDR3 protein: CASRRQGANIQYF

V gene: TRBV13
clone size: NA
D gene: NA
CDR3 length: 15
J gene: TRBJ1-5
CDR3 DNA: TGTGCCAGCAGCTTAACGGCGGAAAGCAATCAGCCCCAGCATTTT
CDR3 protein: CASSLTAESNQPQHF

V gene: TRBV7-3
clone size: few
D gene: NA
CDR3 length: 16
J gene: TRBJ2-1
CDR3 DNA: TGTGCCAGCAGCCATCGACTGGGTAAATCCTACAATGAGCAGTTCTTC
CDR3 protein: CASSHRLGKSYNEQFF

V gene: TRBV15
clone size: NA
D gene: TRBD1
CDR3 length: 16
J gene: TRBJ1-1
CDR3 DNA: TGTGCCACCAGCAGAGCCCGGACAGGGATTAACACTGAAGCTTTCTTT
CDR3 protein: CATSRARTGINTEAFF

V gene: TRBV25-1
clone size: NA
D gene: TRBD1
CDR3 length: 14
J gene: TRBJ2-7
CDR3 DNA: TGTGCCAGCACAGAGACAGGGGGCCAGTACGAGCAGTACTTC
CDR3 protein: CASTETGGQYEQYF

V gene: TRBV7-2
clone size: few
D gene: NA
CDR3 length: 15
J gene: TRBJ2-4
CDR3 DNA: TGTGCCAGCAGCTTAGAAGGTCAGGGTGGGAACATTCAGTACTTC
CDR3 protein: CASSLEGQGGNIQYF

V gene: TRBV6-5
clone size: NA
D gene: TRBD2
CDR3 length: 15
J gene: TRBJ2-7
CDR3 DNA: TGTGCCAGCAGCTACGGGACTATCAAGGACTACGAGCAGTACTTC
CDR3 protein: CASSYGTIKDYEQYF

V gene: TRBV28
clone size: once
D gene: TRBD1
CDR3 length: 15
J gene: TRBJ2-1
CDR3 DNA: TGTGCCAGCAGCCGGGACAGGGAGTTGGACAATGAGCAGTTCTTC
CDR3 protein: CASSRDRELDNEQFF

V gene: TRBV15
clone size: NA
D gene: NA
CDR3 length: 13
J gene: TRBJ2-7
CDR3 DNA: TGTGCCACCAGCCCCCGAATTCCGGGCGAGCAGTACTTC
CDR3 protein: CATSPRIPGEQYF

V gene: TRBV7-2
clone size: NA
D gene: NA
CDR3 length: 17
J gene: TRBJ1-2
CDR3 DNA: TGTGCCAGCAGCTTAGGATTTGGGACAAGGGTCGACTATGGCTACACCTTC
CDR3 protein: CASSLGFGTRVDYGYTF

V gene: TRBV27
clone size: few
D gene: TRBD1
CDR3 length: 17
J gene: TRBJ2-7
CDR3 DNA: TGTGCCAGCAGTTTAGCTCGACAGGGGTTGAGCTCCTACGAGCAGTACTTC
CDR3 protein: CASSLARQGLSSYEQYF

V gene: TRBV29-1
clone size: NA
D gene: NA
CDR3 length: 11
J gene: TRBJ1-1
CDR3 DNA: TGCAGCGTTGTGAGGAACACTGAAGCTTTCTTT
CDR3 protein: CSVVRNTEAFF

V gene: TRBV4-3
clone size: NA
D gene: TRBD1
CDR3 length: 15
J gene: TRBJ1-1
CDR3 DNA: TGCGCCAGCAGCCAAGATTATAGGACAGGGTCTGAAGCTTTCTTT
CDR3 protein: CASSQDYRTGSEAFF

V gene: TRBV18
clone size: NA
D gene: NA
CDR3 length: 18
J gene: TRBJ2-6
CDR3 DNA: TGTGCCAGCTCACCATTGTGGGCCGGGGGATCTGGGGCCAACGTCCTGACTTTC
CDR3 protein: CASSPLWAGGSGANVLTF

V gene: TRBV5-4
clone size: NA
D gene: NA
CDR3 length: 15
J gene: TRBJ1-1
CDR3 DNA: TGTGCCAGCAGCTTGAGTCGGACAATGAACACTGAAGCTTTCTTT
CDR3 protein: CASSLSRTMNTEAFF

V gene: TRBV6-5
clone size: NA
D gene: TRBD2
CDR3 length: 16
J gene: TRBJ2-3
CDR3 DNA: TGTGCCAGCAGTTACGGACTAGCCCCGAAGGAAGATACGCAGTATTTT
CDR3 protein: CASSYGLAPKEDTQYF

V gene: TRBV9
clone size: NA
D gene: NA
CDR3 length: 15
J gene: TRBJ1-2
CDR3 DNA: TGTGCCAGCAGCGTAGGTAACAGGGTGGACTATGGCTACACCTTC
CDR3 protein: CASSVGNRVDYGYTF

V gene: TRBV29-1
clone size: NA
D gene: NA
CDR3 length: 13
J gene: TRBJ2-7
CDR3 DNA: TGCAGCGTCGACGGGGAAAGCTCCTACGAGCAGTACTTC
CDR3 protein: CSVDGESSYEQYF

V gene: TRBV7-9
clone size: NA
D gene: NA
CDR3 length: 12
J gene: TRBJ1-2
CDR3 DNA: TGTTCCAGCAGCTTAGCGAGGGCTGGCTACACCTTC
CDR3 protein: CSSSLARAGYTF

V gene: TRBV27
clone size: NA
D gene: NA
CDR3 length: 14
J gene: TRBJ2-7
CDR3 DNA: TGTGCCAGCAGTGAACAGGGAAGTGACTACGAGCAGTACTTC
CDR3 protein: CASSEQGSDYEQYF

V gene: TRBV30
clone size: few
D gene: TRBD1
CDR3 length: 16
J gene: TRBJ2-6
CDR3 DNA: TGTGCCTGGACCGGGACAGGCGCCTCTGGGGCCAACGTCCTGACTTTC
CDR3 protein: CAWTGTGASGANVLTF

V gene: TRBV2
clone size: NA
D gene: TRBD1
CDR3 length: 19
J gene: TRBJ2-6
CDR3 DNA: TGTGCCAGCAAGCCTTTTGGACAGGGGCTTCGCCCTGGGGCCAACGTCCTGACTTTC
CDR3 protein: CASKPFGQGLRPGANVLTF

V gene: TRBV7-2
clone size: NA
D gene: TRBD1
CDR3 length: 16
J gene: TRBJ2-7
CDR3 DNA: TGTGCCAGCAGCTTATTTGTGACAGGGGACCTATACGAGCAGTACTTC
CDR3 protein: CASSLFVTGDLYEQYF